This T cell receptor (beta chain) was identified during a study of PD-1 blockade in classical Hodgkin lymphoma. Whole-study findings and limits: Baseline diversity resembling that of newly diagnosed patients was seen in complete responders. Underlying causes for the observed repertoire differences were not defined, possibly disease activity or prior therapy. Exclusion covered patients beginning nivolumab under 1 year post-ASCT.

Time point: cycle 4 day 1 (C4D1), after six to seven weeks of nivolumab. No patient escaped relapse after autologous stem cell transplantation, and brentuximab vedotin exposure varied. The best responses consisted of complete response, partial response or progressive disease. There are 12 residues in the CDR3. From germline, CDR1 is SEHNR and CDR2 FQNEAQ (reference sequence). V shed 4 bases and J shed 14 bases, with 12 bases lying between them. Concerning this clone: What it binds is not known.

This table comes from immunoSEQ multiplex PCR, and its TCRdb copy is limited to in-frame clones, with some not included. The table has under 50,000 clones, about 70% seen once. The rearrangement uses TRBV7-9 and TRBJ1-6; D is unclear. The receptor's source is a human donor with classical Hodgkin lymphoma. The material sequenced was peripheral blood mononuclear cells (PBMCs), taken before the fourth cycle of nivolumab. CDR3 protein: CASSSGPGALHF. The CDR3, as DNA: TGTGCCAGCAGCTCTGGACCGGGCGCCCTCCACTTT. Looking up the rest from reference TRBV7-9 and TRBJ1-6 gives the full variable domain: DTGVSQNPRHKITKRGQNVTFRCDPISEHNRLYWYRQTLGQGPEFLTYFQNEAQLEKSRLLSDRFSAERPKGSFSTLEIQRTEQGDSAMYLCASSSGPGALHFGNGTRLTVT.